The T cell receptor beta chain under discussion was sequenced for a study of metastatic and nonmetastatic thyroid tumors. Overall study: Malignant thyroid and benign thyroid patients provided blood and tumor or nodule tissue whose repertoires were compared.

Among the patients, none had received any treatment before thyroid surgery. Germline CDR1 reads MNHNS; CDR2 reads SASEGT. The CDR3 runs 14 residues. With 7 bases removed from V and 0 bases from J, the gap between germline ends came to 11 bases. This clone came up a few times. Its antigen is still unknown. The authors' processing: Using the CDR3 differences seen across clinicopathological groups, the authors built a distant-metastasis classifier for papillary thyroid cancer, which was meant to discriminate distant-metastatic patients. TCRdb ran MiXCR on the PCR reads. The V and J calls and clone size are TCRdb's, not the authors'. Altogether about 28,000 clones are present, about 16% being singletons, with the ten largest covering 4% to 5%. Study findings and constraints: Reports indicated that malignant thyroid tumors showed significantly higher TCR beta diversity than benign nodules did, in blood and tumor.

Input material: blood. The rearrangement joins TRBV6-1 to TRBJ2-3, with D possibly matching TRBD2 (6 bases). This TCR was recovered from a female donor with papillary thyroid cancer or a benign thyroid nodule (not recorded which). Some clones in this sample may be carry-over from other donors' samples. This CDR3 is CASTSGGSTDTQYF. CDR3 coding DNA: TGTGCCAGCACTTCCGGGGGAAGCACAGATACGCAGTATTTT.